These 9 T cell receptor beta chains were sequenced from one sample in a study of T cells in Graves' hyperthyroidism and ophthalmopathy. TCR beta CDR3 regions were amplified from RNA transcripts. First-round RT-PCR with HTBI primers amplified the TCR CDR3 region. TCRdb reprocessed the multiplex PCR reads via MiXCR and lists one record per CDR3 protein. The sample consists of about 380,000 distinct CDR3 sequences, approximately 17% of them appearing once. The material sequenced was blood. Every receptor here comes from a man between 18 and 29 years old with Graves' ophthalmopathy.

V is TRBV10-2 and J is TRBJ2-2, with no clear D. V was pared by 7 bases and J by 0 bases, with 9 bases between. Germline CDR1 reads WSHSY; CDR2 reads SAAADI. The CDR3 covers 14 residues. CDR3 coding DNA: TGCGCCAGCAAGAGGTCCGCGAACACCGGGGAGCTGTTTTTT. Translation gives CASKRSANTGELFF.

This clonotype was counted many times. This chain uses TRBV5-1 with TRBJ1-4; TRBD1 matches 8 bases. Trimming cost V 4 bases and J 6 bases; bases outside gene matches: 8. The length of the CDR3 is 15 residues. Germline V CDR1 and CDR2: SGHRS, YFSETQ. CDR3 sequence: CASSPLTGEDEKLFF. The DNA of the CDR3 is TGCGCCAGCAGCCCGTTGACAGGGGAGGATGAAAAACTGTTTTTT.

This clonotype was found a few times. This sequence joins TRBV5-6 and TRBJ2-5; D gene ambiguous. Deletions cut 8 bases from V and 1 base from J, with 24 bases between. Germline CDR1 and CDR2: SGHDT and YYEEEE. The CDR3 extends over 17 amino acids. DNA of the CDR3: TGTGCCAGTAGTATAGGAGTCGGCTATAGTGGCCAAGAGACCCAGTACTTC. Amino acids: CASSIGVGYSGQETQYF.

This clonotype was counted at least ten times. This rearrangement joins TRBV20-1 to TRBJ2-2; maybe TRBD2 (5 bases). Trimming removed 6 bases from V and 4 bases from J, with 18 bases in between. Germline-derived CDR1 and CDR2 are DFQATT and SNEGSKA (reference sequence). The CDR3 totals 15 residues. The CDR3 protein is CSAPERHQFTGELFF. DNA of the CDR3: TGCAGTGCCCCTGAGCGGCATCAGTTCACCGGGGAGCTGTTTTTT.

This clonotype was observed many times. The rearrangement joins TRBV24-1 to TRBJ1-1; perhaps TRBD1 as D (5 bases). The V gene's germline CDR1 is KGHDR and CDR2 SFDVKD. There are 13 residues in the CDR3. V was shortened by 2 bases and J by 5 bases, with 8 bases between the two germline ends. DNA for the CDR3: TGTGCCACCAGTGATTGGGGCGCGACTGAAGCTTTCTTT. This translates into CATSDWGATEAFF.

The V call is TRBV19, the J call TRBJ2-1; D gene uncertain. The ends were cut back, 5 bases at V and 6 bases at J, with 14 bases in the middle. CDR1 and CDR2 from the germline V gene are LNHDA and SQIVND (reference sequence). The CDR3 covers 14 residues. The CDR3 DNA sequence: TGTGCCAGTAGTGTATCCGACTTGTCCAATGAGCAGTTCTTC. It translates to CASSVSDLSNEQFF.

This clonotype was seen only a few times. The rearrangement links TRBV19 to TRBJ2-1; maybe TRBD2 (6 bases). CDR3 length: 13 residues. CDR1 and CDR2 (germline): LNHDA, SQIVND (reference sequence). V was shortened by 5 bases and J by 10 bases, with 15 bases between the two germline ends. The CDR3 DNA reads as TGTGCCAGTAGTGGGGGGTCGGTCGTGGAGCAGTTCTTC. Protein: CASSGGSVVEQFF.

The rearrangement uses TRBV9 and TRBJ1-1; possible D gene TRBD1, 5 bases. With 2 bases removed from V and 4 bases from J, the gap between germline ends came to 9 bases. CDR3 length: 13 residues. The germline V gene encodes CDR1 SGDLS and CDR2 YYNGEE. Here the CDR3 reads CASSVQRGTEAFF. As DNA, the CDR3 is TGTGCCAGCAGCGTCCAGAGGGGCACTGAAGCTTTCTTT.

In its sample, this clonotype was seen a few times. The rearrangement uses TRBV2 and TRBJ1-5; D is perhaps TRBD1 (6 bases). Germline assignment: CDR1 SNHLY and CDR2 FYNNEI. The CDR3 totals 13 residues. The V gene lost 6 bases and the J gene lost 5 bases, with 11 bases spanning the gap. The CDR3 reads CASSRDKDQPQHF. As DNA, the CDR3 is TGTGCCAGCAGCCGGGACAAAGATCAGCCCCAGCATTTT. Full variable domain (outside the CDR3, taken from reference TRBV2 and TRBJ1-5): EPEVTQTPSHQVTQMGQEVILRCVPISNHLYFYWYRQILGQKVEFLVSFYNNEISEKSEIFDDQFSVERPDGSNFTLKIRSTKLEDSAMYFCASSRDKDQPQHFGDGTRLSIL.